These T cell receptor beta chains were read from a single sample in a study of OX40 agonist ivuxolimab in advanced cancers. This table comes from immunoSEQ multiplex PCR, and its TCRdb copy is limited to in-frame clones, with some not included. The repertoire holds about 50,000 clones, around 84% seen once, with 0.55% to 0.65% in the top ten. The sequencing used CD4+ or CD8+ T cells sorted from blood, collected in a trial of the OX40 agonist ivuxolimab. These receptors were obtained from an adult with an advanced solid tumor such as melanoma, head and neck, liver or kidney cancer. Both conserved end residues are part of each CDR3. The order of the fields is V gene, clone size, J gene, D gene, CDR3 length, CDR3 DNA, CDR3 protein. D genes are given only for firm matches. Clone size appears in some rows only: once, few, many, or a class for an expanded clone.

v_gene: TRBV7-2
abundance: -
j_gene: TRBJ1-2
d_gene: -
len: 13
CDR3nt: TGTGCCAGCAGCTTAGATTCAGGGAACGGCTACACCTTC
CDR3aa: CASSLDSGNGYTF

v_gene: TRBV5-1
abundance: -
j_gene: TRBJ1-6
d_gene: TRBD1
len: 15
CDR3nt: TGCGCCAGCAGCTTGGCCGGGACAGGGAGGTCACCCCTCCACTTT
CDR3aa: CASSLAGTGRSPLHF

v_gene: TRBV7-9
abundance: -
j_gene: TRBJ2-5
d_gene: TRBD2
len: 16
CDR3nt: TGTGCCAGCAGCAAAGGGCCCCTAGCGGGAGCCGAGACCCAGTACTTC
CDR3aa: CASSKGPLAGAETQYF

v_gene: TRBV9
abundance: -
j_gene: TRBJ1-1
d_gene: -
len: 13
CDR3nt: TGTGCCAGCAGCGAGGCCCCAGACACTGAAGCTTTCTTT
CDR3aa: CASSEAPDTEAFF

v_gene: TRBV7-2
abundance: -
j_gene: TRBJ2-7
d_gene: -
len: 16
CDR3nt: TGTGCCAGCAGCTTAGGTCCCGCCGGACAGACATACGAGCAGTACTTC
CDR3aa: CASSLGPAGQTYEQYF

v_gene: TRBV6-5
abundance: -
j_gene: TRBJ2-5
d_gene: -
len: 14
CDR3nt: TGTGCCAGCAGTTACCATGGGAGCCAAGAGACCCAGTACTTC
CDR3aa: CASSYHGSQETQYF

v_gene: TRBV29-1
abundance: -
j_gene: TRBJ1-5
d_gene: TRBD1
len: 15
CDR3nt: TGCAGCGTGAGCTTTGGACAGGGAGCTAATCAGCCCCAGCATTTT
CDR3aa: CSVSFGQGANQPQHF

v_gene: TRBV11-2
abundance: once
j_gene: TRBJ1-2
d_gene: -
len: 13
CDR3nt: TGTGCCAGCAGCTTAGATCAGGGACGTGGCTACACCTTC
CDR3aa: CASSLDQGRGYTF

v_gene: TRBV11-1
abundance: -
j_gene: TRBJ2-1
d_gene: TRBD2
len: 15
CDR3nt: TGTGCCAGCAGCTTACGGCGGGGGGGCAGGGATGAGCAGTTCTTC
CDR3aa: CASSLRRGGRDEQFF

v_gene: TRBV5-5
abundance: -
j_gene: TRBJ1-3
d_gene: TRBD1
len: 15
CDR3nt: TGTGCCAGCAGCTTATTTGGGACAGCTGGAAACACCATATATTTT
CDR3aa: CASSLFGTAGNTIYF

v_gene: TRBV5-1
abundance: -
j_gene: TRBJ2-1
d_gene: -
len: 17
CDR3nt: TGCGCCAGCAGCTTCTCCAGCGGGTACGGAAACACCAATGAGCAGTTCTTC
CDR3aa: CASSFSSGYGNTNEQFF

v_gene: TRBV5-1
abundance: -
j_gene: TRBJ2-1
d_gene: TRBD2
len: 14
CDR3nt: TGCGCCAGCAGCCAACAAGGGACTAGCAATGAGCAGTTCTTC
CDR3aa: CASSQQGTSNEQFF

v_gene: TRBV6-5
abundance: -
j_gene: TRBJ1-3
d_gene: -
len: 14
CDR3nt: TGTGCCAGCAGTGACCCCACTAAGGGAAACACCATATATTTT
CDR3aa: CASSDPTKGNTIYF

v_gene: TRBV5-1
abundance: -
j_gene: TRBJ1-4
d_gene: -
len: 14
CDR3nt: TGCGCCAGCAGCTTGAGGGGGGAGGCTGAAAAACTGTTTTTT
CDR3aa: CASSLRGEAEKLFF

v_gene: TRBV18
abundance: -
j_gene: TRBJ2-1
d_gene: TRBD2
len: 17
CDR3nt: TGTGCCAGCTCACGTTTAGCGGGAGGGCCAGGCTTGAATGAGCAGTTCTTC
CDR3aa: CASSRLAGGPGLNEQFF

v_gene: TRBV21-1
abundance: -
j_gene: TRBJ1-6
d_gene: -
len: 19
CDR3nt: TGTGCCAGACCAACCTTATATAAAGTCAGGGTCTCCTATAATTCACCCCTCCACTTT
CDR3aa: CARPTLYKVRVSYNSPLHF

v_gene: TRBV6-1
abundance: -
j_gene: TRBJ2-1
d_gene: -
len: 15
CDR3nt: TGTGCCAGCAGTGAACTCCCGGGAGCTAGCAATGAGCAGTTCTTC
CDR3aa: CASSELPGASNEQFF

v_gene: TRBV7-9
abundance: -
j_gene: TRBJ1-4
d_gene: TRBD1
len: 14
CDR3nt: TGTGCCAGCAGCCATAAGACAGGGATTGAAAAACTGTTTTTT
CDR3aa: CASSHKTGIEKLFF

v_gene: TRBV29-1
abundance: -
j_gene: TRBJ2-7
d_gene: TRBD2
len: 13
CDR3nt: TGCAGCGTTTATAGCGGGAGCGCTAGCGAGCAGTACTTC
CDR3aa: CSVYSGSASEQYF

v_gene: TRBV5-1
abundance: once
j_gene: TRBJ1-5
d_gene: -
len: 13
CDR3nt: TGCGCCAGCCGAAAAAGGGGCAATCAGCCCCAGCATTTT
CDR3aa: CASRKRGNQPQHF

v_gene: TRBV19
abundance: few
j_gene: TRBJ1-2
d_gene: -
len: 14
CDR3nt: TGTGCCAGCAGACCTCTTCAGGTCAACTATGGCTACACCTTC
CDR3aa: CASRPLQVNYGYTF

v_gene: TRBV7-9
abundance: -
j_gene: TRBJ2-1
d_gene: -
len: 14
CDR3nt: TGTGCCAGCAGCTTCCACTGGTCCTACAATGAGCAGTTCTTC
CDR3aa: CASSFHWSYNEQFF

v_gene: TRBV7-3
abundance: -
j_gene: TRBJ2-7
d_gene: -
len: 13
CDR3nt: TGTGCCAGCAGCTTACAACGAGGCTACGAGCAGTACTTC
CDR3aa: CASSLQRGYEQYF

v_gene: TRBV19
abundance: -
j_gene: TRBJ2-1
d_gene: TRBD2
len: 15
CDR3nt: TGTGCCAGTAGTATTAGAGCGGGAGGTAACAATGAGCAGTTCTTC
CDR3aa: CASSIRAGGNNEQFF

v_gene: TRBV19
abundance: -
j_gene: TRBJ1-5
d_gene: -
len: 12
CDR3nt: TGTGCCACCTCAGGAGGAGGACAGCCCCAGCATTTT
CDR3aa: CATSGGGQPQHF

v_gene: TRBV6-5
abundance: -
j_gene: TRBJ2-3
d_gene: TRBD2
len: 15
CDR3nt: TGTGCCAGCAGGGTGACTAGCGGGGGCACAGATACGCAGTATTTT
CDR3aa: CASRVTSGGTDTQYF

v_gene: TRBV2
abundance: -
j_gene: TRBJ2-3
d_gene: TRBD1
len: 15
CDR3nt: TGTGCCAGCAGCCTGGGACAGGGATACACAGATACGCAGTATTTT
CDR3aa: CASSLGQGYTDTQYF

v_gene: TRBV4-1
abundance: -
j_gene: TRBJ2-3
d_gene: TRBD2
len: 15
CDR3nt: TGCGCCAGCAGCCTGGGACTAGCGGGGGAGAATATGCAGTATTTT
CDR3aa: CASSLGLAGENMQYF

v_gene: TRBV19
abundance: -
j_gene: TRBJ2-1
d_gene: TRBD2
len: 13
CDR3nt: TGTGCCAGTAGTATGGGAGGGACGACTAAGCAGTTCTTC
CDR3aa: CASSMGGTTKQFF

v_gene: TRBV6-5
abundance: -
j_gene: TRBJ2-3
d_gene: TRBD1
len: 15
CDR3nt: TGTGCCAGCAGTGGAACAGGGGGATTCACAGATACGCAGTATTTT
CDR3aa: CASSGTGGFTDTQYF

v_gene: TRBV5-8
abundance: -
j_gene: TRBJ1-4
d_gene: -
len: 14
CDR3nt: TGTGCCAGCAGCTTGACAGAAACTAATGAAAAACTGTTTTTT
CDR3aa: CASSLTETNEKLFF

v_gene: TRBV18
abundance: -
j_gene: TRBJ1-3
d_gene: -
len: 16
CDR3nt: TGTGCCAGCTCACCAAGCGAACAGCTCTCTGGAAACACCATATATTTT
CDR3aa: CASSPSEQLSGNTIYF

v_gene: TRBV6-5
abundance: -
j_gene: TRBJ2-3
d_gene: -
len: 14
CDR3nt: TGTGCCAGCAGTTACCGGGACTTCTTAGATACGCAGTATTTT
CDR3aa: CASSYRDFLDTQYF

v_gene: TRBV7-3
abundance: -
j_gene: TRBJ1-1
d_gene: TRBD1
len: 14
CDR3nt: TGTGCCAGCAGCCCGACAGGGGCCAACACTGAAGCTTTCTTT
CDR3aa: CASSPTGANTEAFF

v_gene: TRBV28
abundance: -
j_gene: TRBJ1-1
d_gene: TRBD1
len: 14
CDR3nt: TGTGCCAGCAGGCCGGGACAGCCAACGGAAGAAGCTTTCTTT
CDR3aa: CASRPGQPTEEAFF

v_gene: TRBV21-1
abundance: -
j_gene: TRBJ1-4
d_gene: -
len: 15
CDR3nt: TGTGCCAGCAGCAAAGGGACAGAGGAAAAGGAAAAACTGTTTTTT
CDR3aa: CASSKGTEEKEKLFF

v_gene: TRBV7-9
abundance: -
j_gene: TRBJ2-3
d_gene: TRBD2
len: 19
CDR3nt: TGTGCCAGCAGCTCCCGCGCTAGCGGGGGGTCTTACCGCACAGATACGCAGTATTTT
CDR3aa: CASSSRASGGSYRTDTQYF

v_gene: TRBV19
abundance: -
j_gene: TRBJ1-2
d_gene: -
len: 14
CDR3nt: TGTGCCAGTAGTATAGGCCGAGGACGCGGGGGCTACACCTTC
CDR3aa: CASSIGRGRGGYTF

v_gene: TRBV30
abundance: -
j_gene: TRBJ1-1
d_gene: -
len: 15
CDR3nt: TGTGCCTGGAGTTCCAAGGAAGGGGGAAACACTGAAGCTTTCTTT
CDR3aa: CAWSSKEGGNTEAFF

v_gene: TRBV7-7
abundance: -
j_gene: TRBJ2-2
d_gene: -
len: 16
CDR3nt: TGTGCCAGCAGCTCCCACGGGTCTCTAGGCACCGGGGAGCTGTTTTTT
CDR3aa: CASSSHGSLGTGELFF

v_gene: TRBV27
abundance: once
j_gene: TRBJ1-5
d_gene: -
len: 15
CDR3nt: TGTGCCAGCAGTTTATTCACTGATAGCAATCAGCCCCAGCATTTT
CDR3aa: CASSLFTDSNQPQHF

v_gene: TRBV5-4
abundance: -
j_gene: TRBJ2-5
d_gene: -
len: 15
CDR3nt: TGTGCCAGCAGCTCCGTTGGACAGTCGCAAGAGACCCAGTACTTC
CDR3aa: CASSSVGQSQETQYF

v_gene: TRBV6-5
abundance: once
j_gene: TRBJ2-3
d_gene: TRBD1
len: 12
CDR3nt: TGTGCCAGCAGGATGTGGACAGGGACGCAGTATTTT
CDR3aa: CASRMWTGTQYF

v_gene: TRBV19
abundance: -
j_gene: TRBJ2-5
d_gene: TRBD2
len: 18
CDR3nt: TGTGCCAGTAGTGTGGGGGCTAGCGGGGGACCCCGACAAGAGACCCAGTACTTC
CDR3aa: CASSVGASGGPRQETQYF

v_gene: TRBV5-4
abundance: -
j_gene: TRBJ1-2
d_gene: -
len: 14
CDR3nt: TGTGCCAGCAGCATACCCACAGCGGTGGGCGGCTACACCTTC
CDR3aa: CASSIPTAVGGYTF

v_gene: TRBV19
abundance: -
j_gene: TRBJ2-1
d_gene: -
len: 14
CDR3nt: TGTGCCAGTAGTAAGACAGGTCCGTTAAATGAGCAGTTCTTC
CDR3aa: CASSKTGPLNEQFF

v_gene: TRBV6-5
abundance: once
j_gene: TRBJ1-6
d_gene: TRBD1
len: 15
CDR3nt: TGTGCCAGCAGTTACGCGACAGGGGTAAATTCACCCCTCCACTTT
CDR3aa: CASSYATGVNSPLHF

v_gene: TRBV7-9
abundance: medium-sized
j_gene: TRBJ1-1
d_gene: -
len: 13
CDR3nt: TGTGCCAGCAGCTACACAGCGAACACTGAAGCTTTCTTT
CDR3aa: CASSYTANTEAFF

v_gene: TRBV4-3
abundance: -
j_gene: TRBJ2-7
d_gene: TRBD2
len: 17
CDR3nt: TGCGCCAGCAGCCAATTTAATCTAGCGGGGGGGCCCTACGAGCAGTACTTC
CDR3aa: CASSQFNLAGGPYEQYF